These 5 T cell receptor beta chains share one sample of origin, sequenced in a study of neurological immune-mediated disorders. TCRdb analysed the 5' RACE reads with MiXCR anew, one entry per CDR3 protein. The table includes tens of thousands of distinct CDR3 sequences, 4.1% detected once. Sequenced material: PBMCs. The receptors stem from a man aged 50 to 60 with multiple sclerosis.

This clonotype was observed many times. The CDR3 loop reads CASSLGTGTGELFF. The CDR3 nucleotides are TGTGCCAGCAGCCTTGGGACGGGCACCGGGGAGCTGTTTTTT. J is TRBJ2-2 and V is TRBV7-9; D is perhaps TRBD1 or TRBD2 (5 bases each). The CDR3 has 14 residues. The V end lost 5 bases, the J end lost 4 bases, and 11 bases lay between the germline ends. Germline CDR1 SEHNR, CDR2 FQNEAQ (reference sequence).

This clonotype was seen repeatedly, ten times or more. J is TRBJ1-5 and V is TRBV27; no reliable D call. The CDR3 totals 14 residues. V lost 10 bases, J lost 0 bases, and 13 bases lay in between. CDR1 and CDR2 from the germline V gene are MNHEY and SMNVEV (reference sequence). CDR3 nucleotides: TGTGCCACCTCCCGCGGTTTTAGCAATCAGCCCCAGCATTTT. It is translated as CATSRGFSNQPQHF.

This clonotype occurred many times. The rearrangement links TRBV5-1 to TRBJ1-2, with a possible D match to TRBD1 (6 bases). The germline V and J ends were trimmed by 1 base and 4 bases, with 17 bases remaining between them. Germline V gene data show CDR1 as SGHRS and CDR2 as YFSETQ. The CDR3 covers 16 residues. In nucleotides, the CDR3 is TGCGCCAGCAGCTTGTCTGGAGACAGGCCTGGCTATGGCTACACCTTC. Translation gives CASSLSGDRPGYGYTF.

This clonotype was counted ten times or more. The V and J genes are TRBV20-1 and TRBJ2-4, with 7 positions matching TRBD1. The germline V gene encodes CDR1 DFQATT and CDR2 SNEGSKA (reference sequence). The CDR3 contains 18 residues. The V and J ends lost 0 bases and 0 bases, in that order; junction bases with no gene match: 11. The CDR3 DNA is TGCAGTGCTAGAGATAATGGGGGACAGTCCGTAGCCAAAAACATTCAGTACTTC. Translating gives CSARDNGGQSVAKNIQYF.

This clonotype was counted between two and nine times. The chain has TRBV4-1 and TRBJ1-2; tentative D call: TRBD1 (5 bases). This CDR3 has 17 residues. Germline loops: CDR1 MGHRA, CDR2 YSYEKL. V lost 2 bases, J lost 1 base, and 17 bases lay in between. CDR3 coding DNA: TGCGCCAGCAGCCAAATCGAAGGGGTTGCCAGTAACTATGGCTACACCTTC. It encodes CASSQIEGVASNYGYTF.